What follows describes a single T cell receptor beta chain. This sample stems from a study of T cells in Graves' hyperthyroidism and ophthalmopathy. For the study at large: Before any treatment, at initial diagnosis, peripheral blood was collected.

Authors of the study amplified TCR beta CDR3 regions from RNA transcripts. Initially, a first-round RT-PCR of the TCR CDR3 employed the HTBI primer set. From the multiplex PCR reads, TCRdb called clonotypes with MiXCR, one entry per CDR3 protein. Among some 400,000 distinct CDR3 sequences, roughly 13% were seen once, and the ten largest hold around 20%. Sequencing input: blood. This clonotype was sampled from a man in his thirties or forties with Graves' hyperthyroidism that later progressed to Graves' ophthalmopathy.

The CDR3 spells CASSLRTSAATDTQYF. CDR3 coding DNA: TGTGCCAGCAGCTTGAGGACTAGCGCAGCCACAGATACGCAGTATTTT. The chain employs TRBV7-6 and TRBJ2-3, with TRBD2 matching over 9 bases. After removal of 3 bases from V and 2 bases from J, the junction contained 6 bases not matched to a gene. The CDR3 contains 16 residues. The germline V gene encodes CDR1 SGHVS and CDR2 FNYEAQ.